This is a list of T cell receptor beta chains from one sample in a study of human T cells and chemical hapten exposure. TCRdb re-called the RACE reads through MiXCR, storing one row per CDR3 protein. Here the sample spans around 80,000 distinct CDR3 sequences, over 8.5% being singletons. Sequencing was done on a sample of whole blood. The source is a male donor in good health. Some clones in this sample may be carry-over from other donors' samples. Both conserved end residues are part of each CDR3. The D gene is left open where the match is weak. Clone size is shown for a subset of rows, as once, few, many or a class of expanded clone.

J,size,D,length,V,DNA,CDR3
TRBJ2-3,few,TRBD2,16,TRBV4-2,TGTGCCAGCAGCCAAGACTTTAGCGGGAGGCAAGATACGCAGTATTTT,CASSQDFSGRQDTQYF
TRBJ2-5,few,TRBD2,17,TRBV6-5,TGTGCCAGCAGTTACTTTTTCCTAGCGGGAGCGAACGAGACCCAGTACTTC,CASSYFFLAGANETQYF
TRBJ2-3,.,.,13,TRBV29-1,TGCAGCGTTGAAGATTGGAGCACAGATACGCAGTATTTT,CSVEDWSTDTQYF
TRBJ2-5,.,.,12,TRBV9,TGTGCCAGCAGCGGAGGGCAAGAGACCCAGTACTTC,CASSGGQETQYF
TRBJ1-4,many,.,17,TRBV7-3,TGTGCCTGCCGTTTGGAGGGACCATTTTACACGAATGAAAAACTGTTTTTT,CACRLEGPFYTNEKLFF
TRBJ1-5,few,.,17,TRBV7-2,TGTGCCAGCAGCCCCCTAATGGGGAGGGGGTACAATCAGCCCCAGCATTTT,CASSPLMGRGYNQPQHF
TRBJ1-2,.,TRBD1,16,TRBV20-1,TGCAGTGCTAGAGATCGGAGGACAGGGGCAAACTATGGCTACACCTTC,CSARDRRTGANYGYTF
TRBJ2-3,few,.,12,TRBV21-1,TGTGCCAGCCCCAGGGGGGGGGATACGCAGTATTTT,CASPRGGDTQYF
TRBJ1-1,few,TRBD1,15,TRBV6-2/TRBV6-3,TGTGCCAGCAGTAAGCCTGGGACAGGGGACACTGAAGCTTTCTTT,CASSKPGTGDTEAFF
TRBJ2-3,.,.,13,TRBV20-1,TGCAGTGCCTGGGACGTGACGGGCGATACGCAGTATTTT,CSAWDVTGDTQYF
TRBJ2-7,.,.,16,TRBV7-9,TGTGCCAGCAGCTTCGGGTCGGGGGTGTTGTCCTACGAGCAGTACTTC,CASSFGSGVLSYEQYF
TRBJ2-1,many,TRBD2,19,TRBV10-2,TGCGCCAGCATGGGGACTAGCGGGAGGGCCGTTAGGGTTATCCATGAGCAGTTCTTC,CASMGTSGRAVRVIHEQFF
TRBJ1-4,many,.,14,TRBV3-1,TGTGCCAGCAGCCAAGAAAGTTACCCAGGTGAACTGTTTTTT,CASSQESYPGELFF
TRBJ2-1,.,TRBD1,15,TRBV2,TGTGCCAGCAGTGAAGGGACAGGGACCTACAATGAGCAGTTCTTC,CASSEGTGTYNEQFF
TRBJ2-1,few,TRBD1,15,TRBV7-9,TGTGCCAGCAGCTTACCCGGGACAGGGGGCAATGAGCAGTTCTTC,CASSLPGTGGNEQFF
TRBJ2-3,.,.,16,TRBV7-6,TGTGCCAGCAGCTCAGGGGTTGAGCGGACCACAGATACGCAGTATTTT,CASSSGVERTTDTQYF
TRBJ2-3,.,TRBD2,15,TRBV5-1,TGCGCCAGCAGCTTCGGTAGCGGGTTGGGAGATACGCAGTATTTT,CASSFGSGLGDTQYF
TRBJ2-7,.,.,15,TRBV18,TGTGCCAGCTCACCACCGAATCACGGGACCGACGAGCAGTACTTC,CASSPPNHGTDEQYF
TRBJ2-3,many,.,12,TRBV7-9,TGTGCCAGCTTAGAGGGCACAGATACGCAGTATTTT,CASLEGTDTQYF
TRBJ2-7,few,.,16,TRBV5-1,TGCGCCAGCAGCCCCTCCGACAGGACTGCTTCCTACGAGCAGTACTTC,CASSPSDRTASYEQYF
TRBJ1-6,few,TRBD1,15,TRBV12-3/TRBV12-4,TGTGCCAGCAGTCCGACAGGGGGCTATAATTCACCCCTCCACTTT,CASSPTGGYNSPLHF
TRBJ2-7,few,TRBD2,15,TRBV12-5,TGTGCTAGTGGTCCCGCCCCTAGCGGGGTCTACGAGCAGTACTTC,CASGPAPSGVYEQYF
TRBJ2-6,many,.,18,TRBV21-1,TGTGCCAGCAGCGTCACGGGACAGGGGGCGTCTGGGGCCAACGTCCTGACTTTC,CASSVTGQGASGANVLTF
TRBJ2-5,many,TRBD2,17,TRBV11-2,TGTGCCAGCAGAACAGGACTAGCTGCTAGCGGCCAAGAGACCCAGTACTTC,CASRTGLAASGQETQYF
TRBJ2-3,few,TRBD2,16,TRBV7-6,TGTGCCAGCAGCTTAGGATCGGGGGGAGGCACAGATACGCAGTATTTT,CASSLGSGGGTDTQYF
TRBJ2-1,.,TRBD1,12,TRBV11-2,TGTGCCAGCAGCTCCAGGGGGCTTGAGCAGTTCTTC,CASSSRGLEQFF
TRBJ2-3,.,TRBD2,15,TRBV12-3/TRBV12-4,TGTGCCAGCAGTTTAGTTGGACTAGCGACGGATACGCAGTATTTT,CASSLVGLATDTQYF
TRBJ2-7,few,.,13,TRBV6-5,TGTGCCAGCAGTCAGGGGCCCTCCTACGAGCAGTACTTC,CASSQGPSYEQYF
TRBJ2-5,few,.,13,TRBV20-1,TGCAGTGCTCCAGCCGGGTATCGGGAGACCCAGTACTTC,CSAPAGYRETQYF
TRBJ2-1,.,TRBD1,15,TRBV6-1,TGTGCCAGCAGTGAAATTTTGGACAGGGGAAATGAGCAGTTCTTC,CASSEILDRGNEQFF
TRBJ2-5,.,TRBD2,14,TRBV27,TGTGCCAGCAGCGTCAGGGAGGGAGGAGAGACCCAGTACTTC,CASSVREGGETQYF
TRBJ2-7,few,.,12,TRBV12-3/TRBV12-4,TGTGCCACTTCCCCTGGACGGAACGAGCAGTACTTC,CATSPGRNEQYF
TRBJ2-5,few,TRBD1,14,TRBV29-1,TGCAGCGTCCTCCAGGGGGCGGTACAAGAGACCCAGTACTTC,CSVLQGAVQETQYF
TRBJ2-3,.,.,14,TRBV7-9,TGTGCCAGCAGCTCCCAAGAGCGGGCGGATACGCAGTATTTT,CASSSQERADTQYF
TRBJ1-4,few,TRBD1,14,TRBV7-2,TGTGCCAGCAGCCGGGACAGGGAAGGAGAAAAACTGTTTTTT,CASSRDREGEKLFF
TRBJ2-1,many,TRBD2,16,TRBV7-9,TGTGCCAGCAGCTTAGCGCAGACTAGCGGGAGAGATGAGCAGTTCTTC,CASSLAQTSGRDEQFF
TRBJ1-1,few,.,14,TRBV20-1,TGCAGTGCCCCCCGCCAGGGGTCGGGCACTGAAGCTTTCTTT,CSAPRQGSGTEAFF
TRBJ2-3,few,.,13,TRBV20-1,TGCAGTGCTAGACGGCTGGGGGCAGATACGCAGTATTTT,CSARRLGADTQYF
TRBJ1-6,few,.,13,TRBV7-8,TGTGCCAGCAGCCTGGGGGACGGTTCACCCCTCCACTTT,CASSLGDGSPLHF
TRBJ2-7,.,TRBD1,15,TRBV6-5,TGTGCCAGCAGTTCCCTCGGGACAGGTACCTACGAGCAGTACTTC,CASSSLGTGTYEQYF
TRBJ1-1,.,TRBD1,14,TRBV15,TGTGCCACCAGCAGGACAGGGATCGTCACTGAAGCTTTCTTT,CATSRTGIVTEAFF
TRBJ2-3,.,.,17,TRBV28,TGTGCCAGCATCCTAGGGGGTACAGGGCTAAGCACAGATACGCAGTATTTT,CASILGGTGLSTDTQYF
TRBJ2-1,.,.,19,TRBV9,TGTGCCAGCAGCCCTCGAGGGGCCGTTGGACAGAATTCCTACAATGAGCAGTTCTTC,CASSPRGAVGQNSYNEQFF
TRBJ1-5,medium-sized,TRBD1,15,TRBV29-1,TGCAGCGTTGAAGATGGGACAGGGGGCAATCAGCCCCAGCATTTT,CSVEDGTGGNQPQHF
TRBJ2-1,many,TRBD2,15,TRBV7-6,TGTGCCAGCAGCCGACTAGCGGGATCCTACAATGAGCAGTTCTTC,CASSRLAGSYNEQFF
TRBJ1-5,.,.,14,TRBV6-2/TRBV6-3,TGTGCCAGCAGCCAACAGGGAGCCCATCAGCCCCAGCATTTT,CASSQQGAHQPQHF
TRBJ2-3,many,TRBD1,16,TRBV6-1,TGTGCCAGCAGTAAGGGGACAGACCCTAGCACAGATACGCAGTATTTT,CASSKGTDPSTDTQYF
TRBJ2-6,.,TRBD1,15,TRBV5-1,TGCGCCAGCAGCGAACAGGGGACTGGGGCCAACGTCCTGACTTTC,CASSEQGTGANVLTF
TRBJ2-7,.,TRBD2,13,TRBV25-1,TGTGCCAGCAGTCCCGGGAGGGTCGGCGAGCAGTACTTC,CASSPGRVGEQYF
TRBJ2-6,.,TRBD1,16,TRBV3-1,TGTGCCAGCAGCCAGAGACAGGGTACCGGGGCCAACGTCCTGACTTTC,CASSQRQGTGANVLTF